This T cell receptor (beta chain) was documented in a study of CD8 T cells in ankylosing spondylitis. By quantitative 5'-RACE with molecular barcodes, the TCR beta libraries were made. In TCRdb, the 5' RACE reads were re-called with MiXCR into one record per CDR3 protein. The table shows 200,000 or so distinct CDR3 sequences, with approximately 13% occurring only once. This clonotype was observed many times. Its target is unknown. V gave up 6 bases and J gave up 11 bases, with 20 bases separating them. This CDR3 is 13 amino acids long. CDR1 is DFQATT, CDR2 SNEGSKA, per germline (reference sequence). Whole-study findings and limits: The authors reported significant enrichment of disease-linked clones in matched ankylosing spondylitis synovial fluid.

The rearrangement links TRBV20-1 to TRBJ2-1, with a possible D match to TRBD2 (6 bases). Material: blood, either unsorted or a sorted T cell fraction (not recorded which). This sequence was found in a female donor with ankylosing spondylitis or in good health (not recorded which). The CDR3 DNA reads TGCAGTGCCAGCCTGGGGCTAGCGTTTAAGCAGTTCTTC. Protein sequence: CSASLGLAFKQFF.